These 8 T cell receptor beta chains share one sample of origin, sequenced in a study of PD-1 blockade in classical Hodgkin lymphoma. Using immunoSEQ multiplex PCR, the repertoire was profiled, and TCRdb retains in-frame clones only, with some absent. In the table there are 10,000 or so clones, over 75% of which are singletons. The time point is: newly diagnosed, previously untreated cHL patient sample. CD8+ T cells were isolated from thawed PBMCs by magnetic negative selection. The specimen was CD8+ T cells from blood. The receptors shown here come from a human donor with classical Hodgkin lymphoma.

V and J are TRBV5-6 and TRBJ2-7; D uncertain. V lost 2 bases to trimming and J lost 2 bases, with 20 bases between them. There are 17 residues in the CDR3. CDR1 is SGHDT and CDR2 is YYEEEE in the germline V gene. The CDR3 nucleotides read TGTGCCAGCAGCTTTCGTCAAGGCAGATCAATGACCTACGAGCAGTACTTC. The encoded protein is CASSFRQGRSMTYEQYF.

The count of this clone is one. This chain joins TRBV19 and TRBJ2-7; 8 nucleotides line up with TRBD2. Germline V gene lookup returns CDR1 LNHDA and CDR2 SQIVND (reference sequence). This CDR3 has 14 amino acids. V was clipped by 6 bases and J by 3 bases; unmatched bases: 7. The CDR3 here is CASSPGGGFYEQYF. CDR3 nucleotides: TGTGCCAGTAGCCCCGGGGGGGGGTTCTACGAGCAGTACTTC.

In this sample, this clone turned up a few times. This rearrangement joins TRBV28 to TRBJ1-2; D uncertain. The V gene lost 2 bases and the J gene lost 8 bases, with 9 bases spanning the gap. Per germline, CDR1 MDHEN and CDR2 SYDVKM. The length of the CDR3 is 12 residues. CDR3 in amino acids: CASSLPSRGYTF. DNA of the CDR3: TGTGCCAGCAGTTTACCCTCAAGGGGCTACACCTTC.

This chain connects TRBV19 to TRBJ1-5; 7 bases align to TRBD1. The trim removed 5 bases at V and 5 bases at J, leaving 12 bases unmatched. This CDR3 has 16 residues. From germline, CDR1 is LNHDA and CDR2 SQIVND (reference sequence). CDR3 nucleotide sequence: TGTGCCAGTAGTGTAGGTCAGGGGGTCGATCATCAGCCCCAGCATTTT. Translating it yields CASSVGQGVDHQPQHF.

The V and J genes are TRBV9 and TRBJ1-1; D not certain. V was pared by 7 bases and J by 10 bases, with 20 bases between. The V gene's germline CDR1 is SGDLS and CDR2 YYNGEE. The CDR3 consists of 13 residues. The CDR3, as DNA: TGTGCCAGCGCGGATCGATCCGGAAATAGAGCTTTCTTT. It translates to CASADRSGNRAFF.

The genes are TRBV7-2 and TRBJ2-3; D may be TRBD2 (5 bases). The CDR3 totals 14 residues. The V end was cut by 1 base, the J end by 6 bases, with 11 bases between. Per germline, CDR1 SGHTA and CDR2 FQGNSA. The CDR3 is CASSLELVGDTQYF. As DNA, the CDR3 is TGTGCCAGCAGCTTAGAACTAGTGGGGGATACGCAGTATTTT.

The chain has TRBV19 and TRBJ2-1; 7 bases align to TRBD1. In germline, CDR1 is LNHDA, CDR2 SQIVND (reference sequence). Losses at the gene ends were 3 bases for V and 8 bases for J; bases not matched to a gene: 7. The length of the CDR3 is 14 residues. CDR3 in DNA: TGTGCCAGTAGTATTTGGGGACAGAAGGATGAGCAGTTCTTC. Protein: CASSIWGQKDEQFF.

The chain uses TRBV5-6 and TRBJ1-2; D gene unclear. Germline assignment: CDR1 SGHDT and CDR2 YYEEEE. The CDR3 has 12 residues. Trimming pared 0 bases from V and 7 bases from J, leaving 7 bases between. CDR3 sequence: CASSLVGSGYTF. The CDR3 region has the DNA TGTGCCAGCAGCTTGGTGGGTAGTGGCTACACCTTC. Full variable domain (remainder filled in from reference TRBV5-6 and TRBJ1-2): DAGVTQSPTHLIKTRGQQVTLRCSPKSGHDTVSWYQQALGQGPQFIFQYYEEEERQRGNFPDRFSGHQFPNYSSELNVNALLLGDSALYLCASSLVGSGYTFGSGTRLTVV.